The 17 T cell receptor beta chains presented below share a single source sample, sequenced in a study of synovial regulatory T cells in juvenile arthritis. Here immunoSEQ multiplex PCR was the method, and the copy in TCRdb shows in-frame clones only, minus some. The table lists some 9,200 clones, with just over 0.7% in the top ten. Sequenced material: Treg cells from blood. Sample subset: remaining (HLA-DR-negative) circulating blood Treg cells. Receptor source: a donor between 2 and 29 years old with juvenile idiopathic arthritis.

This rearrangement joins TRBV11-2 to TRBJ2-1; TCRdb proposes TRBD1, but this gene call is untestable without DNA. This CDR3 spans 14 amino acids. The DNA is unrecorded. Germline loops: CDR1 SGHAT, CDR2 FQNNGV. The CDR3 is CASSLDVGTDEQFF.

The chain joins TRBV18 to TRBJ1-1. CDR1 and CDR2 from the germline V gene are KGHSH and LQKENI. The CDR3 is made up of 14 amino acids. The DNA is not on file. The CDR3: CASSPGTLRTEAFF.

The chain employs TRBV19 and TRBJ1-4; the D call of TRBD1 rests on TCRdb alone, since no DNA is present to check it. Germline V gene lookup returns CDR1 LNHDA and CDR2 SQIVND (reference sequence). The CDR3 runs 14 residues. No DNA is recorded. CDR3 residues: CATWPTGFGEKLFF.

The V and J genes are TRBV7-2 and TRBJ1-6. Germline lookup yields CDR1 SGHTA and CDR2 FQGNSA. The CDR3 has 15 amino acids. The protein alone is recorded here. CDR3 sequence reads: CASSLGGVYNSPLHF.

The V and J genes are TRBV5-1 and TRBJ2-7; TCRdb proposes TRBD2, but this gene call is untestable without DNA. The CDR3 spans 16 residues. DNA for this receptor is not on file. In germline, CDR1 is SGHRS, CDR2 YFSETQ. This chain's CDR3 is CASSPGPGLAGYEQYF. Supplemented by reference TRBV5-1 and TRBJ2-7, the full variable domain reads KAGVTQTPRYLIKTRGQQVTLSCSPISGHRSVSWYQQTPGQGLQFLFEYFSETQRNKGNFPGRFSGRQFSNSRSEMNVSTLELGDSALYLCASSPGPGLAGYEQYFGPGTRLTVT.

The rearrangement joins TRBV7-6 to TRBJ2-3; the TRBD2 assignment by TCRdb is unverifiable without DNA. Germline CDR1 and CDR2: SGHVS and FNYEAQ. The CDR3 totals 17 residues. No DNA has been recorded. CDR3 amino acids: CASSSLKGLQPRYTQYF. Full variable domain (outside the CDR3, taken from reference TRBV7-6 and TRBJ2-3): GAGVSQSPRYKVTKRGQDVALRCDPISGHVSLYWYRQALGQGPEFLTYFNYEAQQDKSGLPNDRFSAERPEGSISTLTIQRTEQRDSAMYRCASSSLKGLQPRYTQYFGPGTRLTVL.

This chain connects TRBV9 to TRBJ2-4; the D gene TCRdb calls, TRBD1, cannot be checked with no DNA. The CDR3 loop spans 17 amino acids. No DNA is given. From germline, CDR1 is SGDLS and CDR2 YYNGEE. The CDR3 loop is CASSAGGTGEWLDIQYF.

The CDR3 sequence is CASSSMTGTKYQETQYF. The chain uses TRBV7-8 and TRBJ2-5; TCRdb gives TRBD1 as the D gene, but with no DNA this cannot be confirmed. Germline CDR1 reads SGHVS; CDR2 reads FQNEAQ. The CDR3 totals 17 residues. No DNA was logged.

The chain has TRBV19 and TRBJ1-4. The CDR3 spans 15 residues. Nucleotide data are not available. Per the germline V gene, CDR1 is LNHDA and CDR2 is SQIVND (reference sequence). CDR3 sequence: CASSPNILREEKLFF.

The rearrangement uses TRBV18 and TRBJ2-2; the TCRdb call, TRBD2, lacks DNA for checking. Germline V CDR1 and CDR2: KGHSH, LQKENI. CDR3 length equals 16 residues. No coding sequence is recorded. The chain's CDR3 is CASSPPPGANTGELFF.

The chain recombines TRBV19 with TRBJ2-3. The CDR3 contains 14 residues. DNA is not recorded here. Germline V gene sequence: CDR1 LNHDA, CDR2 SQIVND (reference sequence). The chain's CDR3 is CASSLGGGTDTQYF.

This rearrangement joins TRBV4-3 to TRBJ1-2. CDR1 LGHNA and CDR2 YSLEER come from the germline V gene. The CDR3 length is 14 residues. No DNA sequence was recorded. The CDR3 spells CASSLAGTAYGYTF.

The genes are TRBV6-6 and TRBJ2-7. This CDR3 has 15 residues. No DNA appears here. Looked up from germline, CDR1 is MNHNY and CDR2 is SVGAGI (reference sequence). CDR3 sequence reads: CASRTPLASAYEQYF.

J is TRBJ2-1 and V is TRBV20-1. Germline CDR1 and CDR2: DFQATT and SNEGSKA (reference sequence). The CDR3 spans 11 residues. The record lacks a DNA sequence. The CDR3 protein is CSARGYNEQFF.

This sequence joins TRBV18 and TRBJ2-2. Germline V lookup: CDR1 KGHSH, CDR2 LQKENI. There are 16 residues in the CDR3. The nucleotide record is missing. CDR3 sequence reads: CASSPRRISNTGELFF.

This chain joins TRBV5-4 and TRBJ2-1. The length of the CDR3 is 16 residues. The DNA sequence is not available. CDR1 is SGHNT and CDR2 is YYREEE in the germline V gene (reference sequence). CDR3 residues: CASSLAGTLSYNEQFF.

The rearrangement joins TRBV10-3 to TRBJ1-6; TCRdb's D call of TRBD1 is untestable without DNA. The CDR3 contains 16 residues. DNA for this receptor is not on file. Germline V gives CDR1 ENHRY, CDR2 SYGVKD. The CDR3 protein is CAISEGDRSYNSPLHF.